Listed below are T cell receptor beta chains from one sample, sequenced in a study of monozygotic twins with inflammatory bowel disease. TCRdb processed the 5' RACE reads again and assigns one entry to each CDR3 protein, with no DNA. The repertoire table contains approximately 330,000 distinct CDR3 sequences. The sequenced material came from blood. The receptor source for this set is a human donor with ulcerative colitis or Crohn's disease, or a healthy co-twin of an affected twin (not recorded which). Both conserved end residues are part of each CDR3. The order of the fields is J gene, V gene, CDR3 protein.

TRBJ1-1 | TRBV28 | CASSPGFANTEAFF
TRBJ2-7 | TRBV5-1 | CASSSGVTSEFYEQYF
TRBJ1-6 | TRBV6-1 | CASRTTAEGSPLHF
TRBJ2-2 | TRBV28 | CASSPTGHGELFF
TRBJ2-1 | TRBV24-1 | CATGVRGGDGNEQFF
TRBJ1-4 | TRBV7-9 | CASSLALTTNEKLFF
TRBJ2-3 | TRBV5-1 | CASSSDTAPTDTQYF
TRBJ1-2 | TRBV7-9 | CASSLSRDRVFGYTF
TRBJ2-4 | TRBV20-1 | CSAPQVAGDIQYF
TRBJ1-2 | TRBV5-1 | CASSTSTANYGYTF
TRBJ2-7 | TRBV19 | CASSRQAESYEQYF
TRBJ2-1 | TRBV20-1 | CSAWDSTYNEQFF
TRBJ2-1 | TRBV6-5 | CASSYSGREGLQQFF
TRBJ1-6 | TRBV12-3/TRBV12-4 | CASSSAANSPLHF
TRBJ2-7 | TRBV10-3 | CAISPPSAVPYEQYF
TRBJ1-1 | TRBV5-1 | CASSSEGQSAFF
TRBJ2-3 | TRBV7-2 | CASSLPGLVKTDTQYF
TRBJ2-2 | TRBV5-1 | CASSSDGTGVLAGELFF
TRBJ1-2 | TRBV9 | CASSSQAGTAGYTF
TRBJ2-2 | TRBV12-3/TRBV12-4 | CASRDTAGTGMTGELFF
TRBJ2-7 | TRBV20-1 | CSATGTGQASSYEQYF
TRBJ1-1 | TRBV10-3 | CAISSGLNTEAFF
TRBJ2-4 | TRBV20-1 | CSASQPPGGSIRLAKNIQYF
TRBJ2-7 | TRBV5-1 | CASSSALGGTYEQYF
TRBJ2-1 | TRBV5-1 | CASSTAKPDRRGEQFF
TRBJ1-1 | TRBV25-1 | CASSEWSAEAFF
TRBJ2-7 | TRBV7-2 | CASSFKATYEQYF
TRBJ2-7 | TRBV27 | CASSTSGGAYEQYF
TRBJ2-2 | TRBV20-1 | CSGRGFYGELFF
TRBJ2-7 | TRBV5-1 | CASSDARGLEQYF
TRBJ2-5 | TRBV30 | CAWSVGTTQETQYF
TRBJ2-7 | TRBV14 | CASSQESRGHYEQYF
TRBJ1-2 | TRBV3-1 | CASSQGPPLTGRYGYTF
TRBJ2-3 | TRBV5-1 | CASSPDREDTQYF
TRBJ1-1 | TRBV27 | CASSFRQGSTEAFF
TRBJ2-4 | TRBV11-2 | CASSPPSAGIAKNIQYF
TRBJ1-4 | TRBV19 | CASRRNWLREKLFF
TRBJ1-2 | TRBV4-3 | CASSQGVGDGYTF
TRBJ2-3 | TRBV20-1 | CSARPLGEGGSDTQYF
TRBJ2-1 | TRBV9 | CASNYQGSEQFF